This is a list of T cell receptor beta chains from one sample in a study of shared clonotypes between healthy human individuals. Some clones are missing from TCRdb's copy, which holds only in-frame ones; the method was immunoSEQ multiplex PCR. This sample has 1,100,000 or so clones; roughly 74% occur once, and the top ten carry under 0.65%. Sequenced input: memory CD4+ T cells from PBMCs. All receptors come from a man younger than 35 in good health. Some clones in this sample may be carry-over from other donors' samples. Both conserved end residues are part of each CDR3.

j_gene	v_gene	CDR3aa
TRBJ2-5	TRBV7-9	CASIPQGDGNQETQYF
TRBJ1-2	TRBV11-2	CASSSAGQASGYGYTF
TRBJ1-3	TRBV5-6	CASSLFAVINTIYF
TRBJ2-5	TRBV29-1	CSVGLAGETQYF
TRBJ2-7	TRBV28	CASSRLAGGPNEQYF
TRBJ2-1	TRBV27	CASSFLRGGRDSYNEQFF
TRBJ1-2	TRBV7-2	CASSPTLNTGQLGVYGYTF
TRBJ1-5	TRBV11-2	CASSLDYNQPQHF
TRBJ2-7	TRBV5-1	CASRRDLGNEQYF
TRBJ2-7	TRBV5-4	CASSLVTGGSYEQYF
TRBJ2-6	TRBV28	CASSLGGVPVRANVLTF
TRBJ2-7	TRBV7-3	CASILGLPYEQYF
TRBJ1-1	TRBV7-3	CASSLEGNTEAFF
TRBJ2-1	TRBV9	CASSVEDLSYNEQFF
TRBJ2-7	TRBV29-1	CSVGQGRYEQYF